A single sample is the source of the 16 T cell receptor beta chains below, sequenced in a study of glioma-infiltrating T cells. Amplification of TCR alpha and beta CDR3 regions from RNA used iRepertoire nested multiplex PCR. TCRdb used MiXCR to reprocess the multiplex PCR reads, holding one entry per CDR3 protein. The sample has around 390,000 distinct CDR3 sequences, about two fifths seen once. The sequenced sample was glioma tissue, nonneoplastic brain tissue, or PBMCs (not recorded which). These receptor sequences come from a human donor with low-grade glioma or glioblastoma, undergoing nonglioma brain surgery, or in good health (not recorded which).

This clonotype has only a few counts. This rearrangement joins TRBV4-2 to TRBJ1-4; 7 nucleotides agree with TRBD1. Germline values: CDR1 LGHNA, CDR2 YNFKEQ. With V trimmed by 2 bases and J by 4 bases, 10 bases remained unmatched. The CDR3 runs 17 residues. As DNA, the CDR3 is TGTGCCAGCAGCCAACGGCCCGGGACAGAAGATAATGAAAAACTGTTTTTT. The encoded protein is CASSQRPGTEDNEKLFF.

In the case of this clonotype: This clone may be a read error of a much larger clone one base away. The genes are TRBV6-2 or TRBV6-3 and TRBJ2-1; D unclear. Germline values: CDR1 MNHEY, CDR2 SVGEGT. This CDR3 is 13 amino acids long. The CDR3 is CASSYTPYNERFF. In nucleotides, the CDR3 is TGTGCCAGCAGTTACACCCCCTACAATGAGCGGTTCTTC.

V gene TRBV19 combines with J gene TRBJ1-4; D not certain. V was clipped by 4 bases and J by 0 bases, with 24 bases between them. From germline, CDR1 is LNHDA and CDR2 SQIVND (reference sequence). The length of the CDR3 is 20 residues. The CDR3 coding sequence is TGTGCCAGTAGTACTTTCTTGGCAATGAAGATGTCAGCAACTAATGAAAAACTGTTTTTT. It codes for CASSTFLAMKMSATNEKLFF.

This clonotype was observed a few times. V usage is TRBV20-1 and J usage is TRBJ2-4, with 7 bases matching TRBD1. The CDR3 runs 14 residues. Germline V CDR1 and CDR2: DFQATT, SNEGSKA (reference sequence). Trimming at V came to 8 bases and at J to 9 bases, leaving 16 bases not matched to a gene. CDR3 protein: CSPEGRQGVSIQYF. The CDR3 bases are TGCAGTCCCGAGGGCCGGCAGGGGGTCAGCATTCAGTACTTC.

Comment on this clonotype: At one boundary the junction diverges from the germline segment, which might be a read error. The chain uses TRBV20-1 and TRBJ2-2, with 9 bases aligning to TRBD1. CDR3 length: 14 amino acids. Looked up from germline, CDR1 is DFQATT and CDR2 is SNEGSKA (reference sequence). The CDR3 loop reads CSAVDRGNNGELFF. CDR3 coding DNA: TGCAGTGCTGTGGACAGGGGAAACAACGGGGAGCTGTTTTTT.

This clonotype has just a few counts. J is TRBJ1-1 and V is TRBV6-2 or TRBV6-3; 8 bases line up with TRBD1. CDR3 length equals 15 residues. V was pared by 2 bases and J by 5 bases, with 7 bases of the junction left unmatched. The germline CDR1 and CDR2 sequences are MNHEY and SVGEGT. This chain's CDR3 is CASSYRQGRYTEAFF. The DNA for the CDR3 is TGTGCCAGCAGTTACAGACAGGGGAGGTATACTGAAGCTTTCTTT.

V and J are TRBV20-1 and TRBJ2-1, with 10 bases aligning to TRBD1. CDR1 and CDR2 (germline): DFQATT, SNEGSKA (reference sequence). The V gene end was trimmed by 5 bases and the J gene end by 8 bases; junction bases not matched to a gene: 12. The CDR3 extends over 15 amino acids. The CDR3 DNA reads as TGCAGTGCTTTTGATCCGGGACAGGGGAGCGATGAGCAGTTCTTC. This translates into CSAFDPGQGSDEQFF.

This clonotype was recorded many times. The rearrangement joins TRBV27 to TRBJ2-7, with 13 bases that match TRBD2. The CDR3 runs 15 residues. Trimming removed 5 bases from V and 4 bases from J; junction bases left unmatched: 5. Germline values: CDR1 MNHEY, CDR2 SMNVEV (reference sequence). The CDR3 here is CASSPGTSGKYEQYF. DNA for the CDR3: TGTGCCAGCAGTCCGGGGACTAGCGGGAAATACGAGCAGTACTTC.

This clonotype was recorded a few times. The genes are TRBV3-1 and TRBJ2-7; D not resolved. Trimming cost V 5 bases and J 6 bases, with 8 bases left between them. The V gene's germline CDR1 is LGHDT and CDR2 YNNKEL (reference sequence). The CDR3 is made up of 11 amino acids. The chain's CDR3 is CASSFDGEQYF. In nucleotides, the CDR3 is TGTGCCAGCAGCTTTGACGGCGAGCAGTACTTC.

There are a few counts of this clonotype. One end of the junction is discordant with germline, which a read error may explain. The rearrangement joins TRBV7-9 to TRBJ1-4; no clear D gene. In germline, CDR1 is SEHNR, CDR2 FQNEAQ (reference sequence). This CDR3 comprises 15 residues. The CDR3 coding sequence is TGTGCCAGCAGCTTGATAGGAACAACTAATGAAGAACTGTTTTTT. This sequence encodes CASSLIGTTNEELFF.

The genes are TRBV6-4 and TRBJ1-3; D gene unclear. Germline CDR1 MRHNA, CDR2 SNTAGT. Trimming removed 3 bases at V and 4 bases at J, with 19 bases between. This CDR3 spans 17 amino acids. CDR3 region: CASSEHRRSAAGNTIYF. For the CDR3, the DNA is TGTGCCAGCAGTGAGCACCGCAGGTCAGCCGCCGGAAACACCATATATTTT.

This clonotype was counted a few times. V and J are TRBV7-6 and TRBJ1-4; D is uncertain. This CDR3 region has 13 residues. Deletions cut 1 base from V and 6 bases from J, with 6 bases between. CDR1 SGHVS and CDR2 FNYEAQ come from the germline V gene. The CDR3 DNA reads as TGTGCCAGCAGCTTAGGGTCGGATGAAAAACTGTTTTTT. It is translated as CASSLGSDEKLFF.

There are a few counts of this clonotype. The chain has TRBV20-1 and TRBJ2-7, with no clear D. The germline gives CDR1 DFQATT, CDR2 SNEGSKA (reference sequence). V dropped 5 bases and J dropped 4 bases, with 9 bases sitting between them. The CDR3 is 11 residues long. The CDR3 region is CSALPLYEQYF. CDR3 sequence (DNA): TGCAGTGCTCTGCCTCTTTACGAGCAGTACTTC.

The rearrangement uses TRBV20-1 and TRBJ2-1, with 10 nucleotides matching TRBD2. CDR3 length: 14 amino acids. The V gene end was trimmed by 3 bases and the J gene end by 2 bases; junction bases not matched to a gene: 1. Germline assignment: CDR1 DFQATT and CDR2 SNEGSKA (reference sequence). DNA of the CDR3: TGCAGTGCTAGTAGCGGGGGGACCTACAATGAGCAGTTCTTC. It codes for CSASSGGTYNEQFF.

This clonotype was counted between two and nine times. The J gene is TRBJ2-1, the V gene TRBV29-1, with D possibly TRBD2 on 5 matching bases. Germline loops: CDR1 SQVTM, CDR2 ANQGSEA. The V gene lost 1 base and the J gene lost 9 bases, with 10 bases spanning the gap. The CDR3 runs to 12 residues. CDR3 coding DNA: TGCAGCGTTGAAGCTCTGACTACTGAGCAGTTCTTC. Residues: CSVEALTTEQFF.

This clonotype was seen only a few times. The rearrangement links TRBV12-3 or TRBV12-4 to TRBJ2-3, with 9 positions matching TRBD1. Trimming at V came to 6 bases and at J to 3 bases, leaving 10 bases not matched to a gene. This CDR3 is 16 amino acids long. The CDR3 protein is CASRFMPGQGTDTQYF. As DNA, the CDR3 is TGTGCCAGCAGATTTATGCCGGGACAGGGAACAGATACGCAGTATTTT.